Listed below are T cell receptor beta chains from one sample, sequenced in a study of persistence of HIV-infected CD4 T cells. Sequencing was performed with immunoSEQ multiplex PCR; in TCRdb, only in-frame clones are kept and a portion is missing. The data hold 25,000 to 35,000 clones, with approximately 70% observed a single time. These TCRs' antigens remain unknown. Sample: CD4+ T cells sorted from PBMCs after approximately 19-hour stimulation, taken from a patient who received antiretroviral therapy. All receptors come from an adult man with HIV who was CMV-seropositive. Each CDR3 is given with its conserved first and last residue. The order of the fields is CDR3 protein, J gene, V gene.

CDR3: CASSSPDSYEQYF; J: TRBJ2-7; V: TRBV28
CDR3: CASSDVRTNEKLFF; J: TRBJ1-4; V: TRBV6-1
CDR3: CASSPWGTGELFF; J: TRBJ2-2; V: TRBV7-6
CDR3: CAISNRTLPIFNYGYTF; J: TRBJ1-2; V: TRBV10-3
CDR3: CASSPGQGNTEAFF; J: TRBJ1-1; V: TRBV18
CDR3: CASSHSSGANVLTF; J: TRBJ2-6; V: TRBV4-1
CDR3: CASSLVQAYEQYF; J: TRBJ2-7; V: TRBV12-3/TRBV12-4
CDR3: CATSRRTGVNEKLFF; J: TRBJ1-4; V: TRBV15
CDR3: CSANRDRAEAFF; J: TRBJ1-1; V: TRBV29-1
CDR3: CASSQDGSGGGGRNEQFF; J: TRBJ2-1; V: TRBV3-1/TRBV3-2
CDR3: CASGQDSTDTQYF; J: TRBJ2-3; V: TRBV2
CDR3: CASSYDRGNEQFF; J: TRBJ2-1; V: TRBV6-5
CDR3: CASSLTSGVYEQYF; J: TRBJ2-7; V: TRBV6-5
CDR3: CASGTLPGQKAVGEQYF; J: TRBJ2-7; V: TRBV12-5
CDR3: CASSLPGSNTEAFF; J: TRBJ1-1; V: TRBV5-6
CDR3: CASSEFRQGRGPATNEKLFF; J: TRBJ1-4; V: TRBV6-1
CDR3: CSANPGSGYTF; J: TRBJ1-2; V: TRBV20-1
CDR3: CASTPGAPYNEQFF; J: TRBJ2-1; V: TRBV7-9
CDR3: CASSLQGAIGYEQYF; J: TRBJ2-7; V: TRBV5-1
CDR3: CATSSTQGASFGGYTF; J: TRBJ1-2; V: TRBV15
CDR3: CASSIGTGESGNTIYF; J: TRBJ1-3; V: TRBV7-9
CDR3: CATSRDKNYGYTF; J: TRBJ1-2; V: TRBV15
CDR3: CASRGGVNTGELFF; J: TRBJ2-2; V: TRBV28
CDR3: CASSPGGQPTDTQYF; J: TRBJ2-3; V: TRBV18
CDR3: CASSRSARRTEAFF; J: TRBJ1-1; V: TRBV4-1
CDR3: CASRPGTSGTGELFF; J: TRBJ2-2; V: TRBV7-3
CDR3: CASSRTGGRGEEKLFF; J: TRBJ1-4; V: TRBV4-1
CDR3: CASSFMDRPEAFF; J: TRBJ1-1; V: TRBV12-3/TRBV12-4
CDR3: CSVVGGATDTQYF; J: TRBJ2-3; V: TRBV29-1
CDR3: CASSLNSNQPQHF; J: TRBJ1-5; V: TRBV6-5
CDR3: CASSLLAREDTQYF; J: TRBJ2-3; V: TRBV3-1/TRBV3-2
CDR3: CASSFPGSGEQYF; J: TRBJ2-7; V: TRBV5-1
CDR3: CASKVGTVYEQYF; J: TRBJ2-7; V: TRBV6-5